The sequence of this T cell receptor beta chain was determined in a study of T cells in Graves' hyperthyroidism and ophthalmopathy. Study-wide background: The initial diagnosis was the point when peripheral blood was collected, ahead of any treatment. Study observations and caveats: It was a median 6.5 months before onset that the model predicted ophthalmopathy.

The TCR beta CDR3 regions underwent amplification using RNA transcripts as the source. In the first-round RT-PCR of the TCR CDR3, the HTBI primer set was used. TCRdb re-called the multiplex PCR reads through MiXCR, storing one row per CDR3 protein. The sample has approximately 590,000 distinct CDR3 sequences, 15% to 19% seen once. Criteria for exclusion of patients were uncontrolled infection, other autoimmune disease, pregnancy or lactation. The PBMCs were sourced from fresh peripheral blood (around 9.9 ml). CDR3 length: 15 amino acids. Trimming took 4 bases from V and 5 from J; bases not matched to a gene: 7. The germline CDR1 and CDR2 sequences are SGHVS and FNYEAQ. A remark on this clonotype: Its antigen remains unknown.

This sequence joins TRBV7-6 and TRBJ2-2; 7 bases align to TRBD2. The sequenced sample consisted of blood. This sequence originates from a woman in her 30s with Graves' hyperthyroidism. For the CDR3, the DNA is TGTGCCAGCAGCTCGGGGGAGGGCCCGACCGGGGAGCTGTTTTTT. Translated: CASSSGEGPTGELFF.